Below are 5 T cell receptor beta chains sequenced from a single sample in a study of CD8 T cells in ankylosing spondylitis. Study-wide results and limits: Within ankylosing spondylitis blood, a TCR beta motif made up of eight or nine highly homologous variants appeared to be characteristic.

MiXCR, run by TCRdb on the 5' RACE reads, gives a single entry per CDR3 protein. The data show around 890,000 distinct CDR3 sequences, approximately 12% seen once. These receptors have no identified antigens. The sample comprised blood, either unsorted or a sorted T cell fraction (not recorded which). These receptors were taken from a male donor with ankylosing spondylitis.

The V call is TRBV11-2, the J call TRBJ2-1; 11 positions agree with TRBD2. Germline assignment: CDR1 SGHAT and CDR2 FQNNGV. J lost 8 bases, V lost 2 bases, and 5 bases had no gene match. The CDR3 consists of 15 residues. As DNA, the CDR3 is TGTGCCAGCAGCTTAATTAGCGGGAGGGCGGATGAGCAGTTCTTC. Its translation: CASSLISGRADEQFF.

The rearrangement links TRBV20-1 to TRBJ2-3; D not certain. The CDR3 spans 12 residues. Germline V gene lookup returns CDR1 DFQATT and CDR2 SNEGSKA (reference sequence). V shed 1 base and J shed 4 bases, with 6 bases lying between them. The CDR3 DNA follows: TGCAGTGCTAGAGGTTCCTCAGATACGCAGTATTTT. Translated: CSARGSSDTQYF.

The chain joins TRBV11-1 to TRBJ2-6, with TRBD1 matching over 8 bases. Germline V gene sequence: CDR1 SGHAT, CDR2 FQDESV (reference sequence). V lost 3 bases to trimming and J lost 0 bases; unmatched junction nucleotides: 7. The CDR3 extends over 18 amino acids. CDR3 sequence: CASSFSTGASSGANVLTF. The CDR3 DNA follows: TGTGCCAGCAGCTTCTCGACAGGGGCGAGCTCTGGGGCCAACGTCCTGACTTTC.

This chain uses TRBV7-2 with TRBJ2-7; TRBD1 aligns across 10 bases. This CDR3 is built from 16 residues. Germline-derived CDR1 and CDR2 are SGHTA and FQGNSA. The junction had 13 bases not matched to a gene; V was cut back by 5 bases and J by 6 bases. The CDR3 DNA follows: TGTGCCAGCAGCCTTACAACCGGGACAGGGGTGGCCGAGCAGTACTTC. It specifies CASSLTTGTGVAEQYF.

This clonotype was seen a handful of times. The chain has TRBV20-1 and TRBJ2-5; TRBD1 is a possible D gene (7 bases). The CDR3 has 14 amino acids. Germline-derived CDR1 and CDR2 are DFQATT and SNEGSKA (reference sequence). V was clipped by 3 bases and J by 5 bases, with 16 bases between them. CDR3 sequence (DNA): TGCAGTGCTAGCCAAGGAGGGGGCCGGGAGACCCAGTACTTC. Protein sequence: CSASQGGGRETQYF.